This record covers a single T cell receptor (beta chain). This clonotype was observed a single time. Its cognate antigen has yet to be identified. No per-base quality is available; no much larger clone lies one base away. One read yields weak evidence. A patient counted as having stable Graves' hyperthyroidism if no progression to ophthalmopathy occurred over 18 months of follow-up. Hyperthyroidism patients were aged 18 to 65 years and newly diagnosed, with disease duration of less than 2 months. Exclusion was applied to patients with uncontrolled infections, other autoimmune diseases, pregnancy or lactation. Diagnoses were established on the basis of clinical symptoms, serum thyroxine and TRAb, thyroid ultrasound, and orbital computed tomography. PBMCs were separated from over 9 ml of fresh peripheral blood using Ficoll-Paque density gradient centrifugation. Total RNA was extracted using Trizol reagent, and RNA quality was assessed on an Agilent 2100 Bioanalyzer.

This entry comes from a study of T cells in Graves' hyperthyroidism and ophthalmopathy (dated by TCRdb to the late 2010s). With respect to the entire study: Peripheral blood samples were taken at initial diagnosis, before any treatment was given. The paper reports TCR Vbeta CDR3 sequencing of over 120 peripheral blood samples: approximately 41 ophthalmopathy, over 70 hyperthyroidism and approximately 17 progressor patients. After blood sampling, hyperthyroidism patients were treated with methimazole at a starting dose of 30 mg daily, and ophthalmopathy patients were treated with high-dose intravenous methylprednisolone. In several Graves' hyperthyroidism patients, the study also compared T-cell repertoires from thyroid tissue with T-cell repertoires from blood. TCR V-J signatures able to tell the groups apart were searched for in a discovery cohort of approximately 95 patients, of whom more than 40 had Graves' ophthalmopathy and 55 to 65 had stable Graves' hyperthyroidism. The approximately 90 discovery patients were randomly split 7:3 into training and test sets. Prospective prediction of ophthalmopathy was tested in an independent validation cohort of under 20 hyperthyroidism patients and some 17 patients who later progressed to ophthalmopathy.

Study-wide findings and limitations: Blood samples also contained most of the expanded thyroid clonotypes (frequency above 0.001), which suggests that blood repertoires may reflect thyroid immune responses. No statistical method was used to fix the sample size in advance, and group allocation was not hidden from the investigators. In cross-validation, a model built on a 13 V-J signature told ophthalmopathy apart from stable hyperthyroidism with 85% to 90% sensitivity and around 84% specificity, and in testing the same model reached 80%/75%. In validation, the model predicted progression to ophthalmopathy with approximately 70% sensitivity and 72.22% specificity, a median of about six months before onset.

TCR beta CDR3 regions were amplified from RNA transcripts. The TCR CDR3 was subjected to a first round of RT-PCR using the HTBI primer set and the Qiagen OneStep RT-PCR kit. Libraries were constructed in a second round of multiplex PCR, after which size selection and purification were performed. Sequencing of the libraries was done on an Illumina HiSeq2000 using paired-end 100 bp reads. The original pipeline was this. SOAPnuke was used to process the raw data, with reads discarded if the reads contained adapters or uncalled bases, had a mean Phred below 15, or lacked an exact constant-primer or identifier match. High-quality paired reads were merged using COPE v1.2.5, and each unique nucleotide sequence was defined as a clonotype. Clonotypes were aligned to IMGT TRBV, TRBD and TRBJ reference segments using MiTCR v1.1. The analysis was restricted to V-J combinations with a frequency above 0.0001, which together covered roughly 99% of the repertoires. The TCS score was defined as F50 (clonal expansion) divided by E x V (chaos), with BLOSUM62-based TCRdist calculated between CDR3 peptides within each V-J. Welch's t-statistics and random forest reduced 500 to 650 V-J features to roughly 13, which were used in a naive Bayes classifier (R e1071). TCRdb cleaned the public reads at Q25 with fastp, built clones with MiXCR and kept in-frame beta chains. Identical CDR3 proteins give one entry, which carries the most common genes and DNA. The V and J calls, along with clone size, are taken from TCRdb and not from the paper's own processing. This sample comprises about 690,000 distinct CDR3 sequences, roughly 17% of them detected only once. The ten largest clones add up to roughly 16% of the sample.

V lost 5 bases and J lost 9 bases; the stretch between them is 16 bases long. Its CDR3 holds 12 amino acids, cysteine through phenylalanine. Of the read, only the CDR3 DNA is kept; its 36 bases are in frame from base 1. CDR1 SQVTM and CDR2 ANQGSEA are derived from the germline V gene. The V and J genes are TRBV29-1 and TRBJ1-1; a tentative D call is TRBD1 (5 bases match). The sequence was collected from a man between 50 and 59 years old with Graves' hyperthyroidism. Sequenced material: blood. CDR3 sequence: CSVFKGLGKAFF. The DNA sequence reads TGCAGCGTTTTTAAGGGGTTAGGTAAAGCTTTCTTT.